This record concerns one T cell receptor beta chain sequence. What it recognizes is unknown. This record comes from a study of memory CD4+ T cells and cytomegalovirus serostatus. General observations from the study: Median bootstrapped AUC for CMV status was approximately 0.96 originally, about 0.9 US-trained.

The CDR3 runs to 14 residues. CDR1 WNHNN and CDR2 SYGVQD come from the germline V gene (reference sequence). V was trimmed by 2 bases and J by 10 bases, leaving 17 bases between them. Produced via immunoSEQ multiplex PCR; TCRdb's table is partial and in-frame only. The sample includes 75,000 to 95,000 clones, around 80% of them seen just once. Single viable CD3+CD4+CD8-CD45RO+ cells were sorted as the memory CD4+ T cells. The sequenced sample was memory CD4+ T cells from blood. This TCR was recovered from an adult in good health and CMV-seronegative. The chain carries TRBV10-1 and TRBJ1-1; maybe TRBD1 (6 bases). CDR3 DNA: TGCGCCAGCAGTGAGATCACCGGGGGGCGTAGAGCTTTCTTT. It codes for CASSEITGGRRAFF.